These 8 T cell receptor beta chains originate from one sample sequenced in a study of blood T cell repertoires in COVID-19. TCRdb keeps only in-frame clones here, not all; method: immunoSEQ multiplex PCR. The table records 250,000 or so clones, about 85% of them present only once. The sample consisted of peripheral blood. The receptors originated from a man between 18 and 29 years old with active or convalescent COVID-19.

This clone was seen once. The chain combines TRBV7-9 with TRBJ2-1, with 11 bases fitting TRBD2. CDR3 length: 15 amino acids. J lost 6 bases, V lost 6 bases, and 7 bases had no gene match. Germline V lookup: CDR1 SEHNR, CDR2 FQNEAQ (reference sequence). The DNA of the CDR3 is TGTGCCAGCAGGAGGCCTAGCGGGAGGCCCAATGAGCAGTTCTTC. Protein: CASRRPSGRPNEQFF.

The rearrangement links TRBV10-2 to TRBJ2-7; 16 bases fit TRBD2. Germline CDR1 WSHSY, CDR2 SAAADI. J was trimmed by 4 bases and V by 0 bases; bases with no gene match: 3. The CDR3 contains 17 residues. CDR3 in DNA: TGCGCCAGCAGTGAGTCGGGACTAGCGGGAGGGGGATACGAGCAGTACTTC. Translation: CASSESGLAGGGYEQYF.

This chain uses TRBV6-2 or TRBV6-3 with TRBJ2-5, with 7 nucleotides matching TRBD1. This CDR3 has 14 amino acids. After removal of 3 bases from V and 2 bases from J, the junction contained 3 bases not matched to a gene. CDR1 and CDR2 from the germline V gene are MNHEY and SVGEGT. CDR3 bases: TGTGCCAGCAGTTATGGGACAGAACAAGAGACCCAGTACTTC. It is translated as CASSYGTEQETQYF.

The chain couples TRBV7-8 to TRBJ1-2; D gene uncertain. This CDR3 has 12 residues. Germline V gene sequence: CDR1 SGHVS, CDR2 FQNEAQ. V shed 5 bases and J shed 5 bases, with 9 bases lying between them. CDR3 DNA sequence: TGTGCCAGCAGCGCAAACTCGTATGGCTACACCTTC. Protein sequence: CASSANSYGYTF. The variable domain in full, completed from reference TRBV7-8 and TRBJ1-2, reads GAGVSQSPRYKVAKRGQDVALRCDPISGHVSLFWYQQALGQGPEFLTYFQNEAQLDKSGLPSDRFFAERPEGSVSTLKIQRTQQEDSAVYLCASSANSYGYTFGSGTRLTVV.

V is TRBV18 and J is TRBJ2-7, with TRBD1 identical over 7 bases. The J segment lost 5 bases and the V segment lost 0 bases, leaving 10 bases of the junction unmatched. The CDR3 is made up of 16 amino acids. The germline V gene has CDR1 KGHSH and CDR2 LQKENI. CDR3 region: CASSPPDRSLTNEQYF. DNA of the CDR3: TGTGCCAGCTCACCACCGGACAGGTCACTAACAAACGAGCAGTACTTC.

The sample holds a few counts of this clone. The chain couples TRBV15 to TRBJ2-1, with D perhaps matching TRBD2 (6 bases). V lost 8 bases to trimming and J lost 2 bases, with 10 bases between them. The length of the CDR3 is 13 residues. Germline V gene data show CDR1 as LNHNV and CDR2 as YYDKDF (reference sequence). CDR3 loop: CATSAGPYNEQFF. The CDR3 nucleotides are TGTGCCACCTCGGCGGGACCCTACAATGAGCAGTTCTTC.

The genes are TRBV5-4 and TRBJ1-2; 7 bases match TRBD1. The V and J ends lost 2 bases and 8 bases, in that order; junction bases with no gene match: 6. This CDR3 has 13 amino acids. Per germline, CDR1 SGHNT and CDR2 YYREEE (reference sequence). The CDR3 protein is CASSLMTGSGYTF. The CDR3 DNA reads as TGTGCCAGCAGCTTAATGACAGGGAGCGGCTACACCTTC.

The V call is TRBV30, the J call TRBJ1-4, with TRBD1 matching over 10 bases. The CDR3 extends over 14 amino acids. In germline, CDR1 is GTSNPN, CDR2 SVGIG (reference sequence). The V and J ends lost 0 bases and 7 bases, in that order; junction bases with no gene match: 2. DNA for the CDR3: TGTGCCTGGAGTGTTAGGACAGGGGGTGAAAAACTGTTTTTT. Translation: CAWSVRTGGEKLFF.